The 14 T cell receptor beta chains given below trace back to one sample, sequenced in a study of graft-versus-host responses after intestinal transplantation (TCRdb year 2021). The method behind the library was the immunoSEQ multiplex PCR assay. The immuneACCESS repertoire file appears here via TCRdb, limited to in-frame rearrangements. These files lack a portion of the clones; in checked studies, under half of the deficit traces to unresolved V genes, and the cause of the others is not known. The sample includes 75,000 to 100,000 clones, with 80% to 95% observed a single time. The ten largest clonotypes hold 16% of the sample. Sequences were derived from PBMCs, sampled 450 to 480 days after intestinal transplant. The receptors here all came from a human patient who received an intestinal transplant, so some T cells may come from the graft donor.

The sample holds a few counts of this clone. This chain connects TRBV19 to TRBJ2-7; tentatively, D is TRBD1 (6 bases). Germline CDR1 LNHDA, CDR2 SQIVND (reference sequence). The CDR3 sequence is 14 residues long. V was pared by 4 bases and J by 2 bases, with 12 bases between. The CDR3: CASSNRDNTYEQYF. In nucleotides, the CDR3 is TGTGCCAGTAGTAACCGGGACAACACCTACGAGCAGTACTTC.

A few counts support this clone. The J gene is TRBJ1-2, the V gene TRBV19; 7 positions agree with TRBD1. Looked up from germline, CDR1 is LNHDA and CDR2 is SQIVND (reference sequence). The CDR3 totals 12 residues. The V segment lost 5 bases and the J segment 8 bases; nucleotides outside the gene matches: 5. CDR3 in amino acids: CASSPGQRGYTF. CDR3 nucleotide sequence: TGTGCCAGTAGTCCGGGACAGAGGGGCTACACCTTC.

This rearrangement joins TRBV5-1 to TRBJ2-3; D might be TRBD2 (5 bases). Germline CDR1 is SGHRS and CDR2 is YFSETQ. The V and J ends lost 0 bases and 6 bases respectively, with 11 bases between them. There are 14 residues in the CDR3. This chain's CDR3 is CASSLAGFVDTQYF. The CDR3 region has the DNA TGCGCCAGCAGCTTGGCGGGGTTCGTGGATACGCAGTATTTT. The full variable domain, in which reference TRBV5-1 and TRBJ2-3 provide the parts outside the CDR3, is KAGVTQTPRYLIKTRGQQVTLSCSPISGHRSVSWYQQTPGQGLQFLFEYFSETQRNKGNFPGRFSGRQFSNSRSEMNVSTLELGDSALYLCASSLAGFVDTQYFGPGTRLTVL.

V is TRBV4-2 and J is TRBJ2-5; 11 bases agree with TRBD2. This CDR3 is 15 amino acids long. Germline CDR1 reads LGHNA; CDR2 reads YNFKEQ. V was pared by 5 bases and J by 5 bases, with 7 bases of the junction left unmatched. The CDR3 DNA reads as TGTGCCAGCAGCTCAGGACTAGCGGGTTTGGAGACCCAGTACTTC. Translation: CASSSGLAGLETQYF.

The CDR3 DNA sequence: TGTGCCAGCAGCCAAGTACAGGCCCCATATAATTCACCCCTCCACTTT. This codes for CASSQVQAPYNSPLHF. The gene calls are TRBV11-2 and TRBJ1-6; D might be TRBD1 (5 bases). The CDR3 consists of 16 residues. Trimming stripped 5 bases from V and 4 bases from J, with 15 bases between. Germline values: CDR1 SGHAT, CDR2 FQNNGV.

V gene TRBV18 combines with J gene TRBJ1-5, with D possibly TRBD1 on 5 matching bases. V was shortened by 2 bases and J by 7 bases, with 9 bases between the two germline ends. This CDR3 comprises 13 residues. Germline assignment: CDR1 KGHSH and CDR2 LQKENI. The CDR3 is CASSPDSQQPQHF. The CDR3 region has the DNA TGTGCCAGCTCACCAGACAGTCAGCAGCCCCAGCATTTT.

The rearrangement joins TRBV5-1 to TRBJ2-4, with 7 bases fitting TRBD1. The V segment lost 4 bases and the J segment 8 bases; nucleotides outside the gene matches: 12. This CDR3 is 15 amino acids long. CDR1 is SGHRS, CDR2 YFSETQ, per germline. The CDR3 here is CASSLRQGVMDIQYF. CDR3 nucleotides: TGCGCCAGCAGCCTACGGCAGGGGGTGATGGACATTCAGTACTTC.

V is TRBV4-1 and J is TRBJ1-5, with unresolved D. Between the trimmed V and J ends, which lost 8 bases and 0 bases, there was a span of 14 bases. CDR1 and CDR2 (germline): MGHRA, YSYEKL. The CDR3 contains 15 residues. This chain's CDR3 is CASSTADFSNQPQHF. The CDR3 region has the DNA TGCGCCAGCTCAACGGCAGACTTTAGCAATCAGCCCCAGCATTTT.

The rearrangement links TRBV5-1 to TRBJ2-7, with TRBD1 matching 10 bases. V shed 4 bases, J shed 5 bases, and the junction held 6 bases outside the gene matches. The CDR3 contains 14 residues. Per germline, CDR1 SGHRS and CDR2 YFSETQ. CDR3 bases: TGCGCCAGCAGCCCCGGGGGGACAGGGGACGAGCAGTACTTC. Translated: CASSPGGTGDEQYF. The full variable domain, with the rest looked up from reference TRBV5-1 and TRBJ2-7, is KAGVTQTPRYLIKTRGQQVTLSCSPISGHRSVSWYQQTPGQGLQFLFEYFSETQRNKGNFPGRFSGRQFSNSRSEMNVSTLELGDSALYLCASSPGGTGDEQYFGPGTRLTVT.

V usage is TRBV4-1 and J usage is TRBJ1-1; D might be TRBD1 (5 bases). In germline, CDR1 is MGHRA, CDR2 YSYEKL. V lost 0 bases, J lost 6 bases, and 17 bases lay in between. The CDR3 sequence is 16 residues long. DNA for the CDR3: TGCGCCAGCAGCCAAGAAGAGTTCCGGGGGGTGGCTGAAGCTTTCTTT. It translates to CASSQEEFRGVAEAFF.

The V call is TRBV4-2, the J call TRBJ2-5, with 10 nucleotides matching TRBD1. V shed 1 base and J 3 bases; nucleotides not matched to a gene: 2. CDR3 size: 15 residues. Germline V gene sequence: CDR1 LGHNA, CDR2 YNFKEQ. CDR3 amino acids: CASSQGQGAEETQYF. The CDR3 bases are TGTGCCAGCAGCCAAGGACAGGGGGCGGAAGAGACCCAGTACTTC.

The V call is TRBV6-1, the J call TRBJ2-4; TRBD2 is a possible D gene (7 bases). This CDR3 region has 19 residues. Deletions cut 1 base from V and 1 base from J, with 20 bases between. CDR1 and CDR2 (germline): MNHNS, SASEGT. CDR3 in DNA: TGTGCCAGCAGTGAAGATGGGGGGGCCCGCGGTGGGGCCAAAAACATTCAGTACTTC. It codes for CASSEDGGARGGAKNIQYF.

The chain employs TRBV5-6 and TRBJ1-6; D gene ambiguous. The CDR3 is made up of 13 amino acids. Trimming took 5 bases from V and 0 from J, leaving 3 bases between them. Per germline, CDR1 SGHDT and CDR2 YYEEEE. CDR3 sequence (DNA): TGTGCCAGCAGGGCCTCCTATAATTCACCCCTCCACTTT. Residues: CASRASYNSPLHF.

The gene calls are TRBV6-5 and TRBJ2-5; a weak D match, TRBD2 (7 bases). The CDR3 is 14 residues long. V dropped 8 bases and J dropped 5 bases, with 18 bases sitting between them. CDR1 is MNHEY, CDR2 SVGAGI, per germline. CDR3 bases: TGTGCCAGCTGCCTGCGGGGGCGGGGGGAGACCCAGTACTTC. It is translated as CASCLRGRGETQYF.